This paragraph covers one TCR beta chain sequence. Its antigen is unknown. This sample was taken from a study of cytomegalovirus exposure and HLA in healthy donors. Study conclusions and caveats: Previously analyzed data showed that most TCR beta V segments were productive at a frequency of about 90% or about 30%. A later analysis linked around 15,000 TCR beta sequences to HLA alleles at 0.05 false discovery rate. In all likelihood, a cluster of highly shared sequence variants was a sequencing artifact.

Primers: 60 Vbeta forward and 13 Jbeta reverse. Authors' methods: Unique TCR beta chains numbered roughly 83 million in a later analysis, with roughly 11 million shared. Generated by immunoSEQ multiplex PCR, the TCRdb table keeps only in-frame clones and is missing some. That table furnishes V, J and clone size, whereas the DNA furnished D and trimming. The table records roughly 150,000 clones, around 75% of them present only once. This TCR came from a male donor in good health and CMV-seronegative. Sequencing used PBMCs.

As DNA, the CDR3 is TGTGCCAGCAGCTCTGTGATGACAGGGACCTATGGCTACACCTTC. Its protein is CASSSVMTGTYGYTF. This chain uses TRBV5-4 with TRBJ1-2, with TRBD1 matching 7 bases. Germline assignment: CDR1 SGHNT and CDR2 YYREEE (reference sequence). The CDR3 consists of 15 residues. Unmatched junction bases numbered 9, after V lost 3 bases and J lost 4 bases.